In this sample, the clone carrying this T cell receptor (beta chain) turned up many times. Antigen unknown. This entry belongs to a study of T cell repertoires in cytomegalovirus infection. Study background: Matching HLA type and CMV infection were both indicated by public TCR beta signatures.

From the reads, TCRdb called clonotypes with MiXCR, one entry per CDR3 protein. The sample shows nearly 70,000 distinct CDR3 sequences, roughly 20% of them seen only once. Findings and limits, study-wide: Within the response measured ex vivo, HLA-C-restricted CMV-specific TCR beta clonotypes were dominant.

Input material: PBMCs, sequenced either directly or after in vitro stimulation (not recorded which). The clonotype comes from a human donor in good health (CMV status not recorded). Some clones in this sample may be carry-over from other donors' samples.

The chain's CDR3 is CASSRLRGSNNEQFF. The CDR3 nucleotides are TGTGCCAGCAGCCGGTTGAGGGGCTCAAACAATGAGCAGTTCTTC. The chain couples TRBV7-2 to TRBJ2-1; D may be TRBD1 or TRBD2 (5 bases each). The CDR3 sequence is 15 residues long. Trimming cost V 5 bases and J 5 bases, with 16 bases left between them. Germline CDR1 reads SGHTA; CDR2 reads FQGNSA.